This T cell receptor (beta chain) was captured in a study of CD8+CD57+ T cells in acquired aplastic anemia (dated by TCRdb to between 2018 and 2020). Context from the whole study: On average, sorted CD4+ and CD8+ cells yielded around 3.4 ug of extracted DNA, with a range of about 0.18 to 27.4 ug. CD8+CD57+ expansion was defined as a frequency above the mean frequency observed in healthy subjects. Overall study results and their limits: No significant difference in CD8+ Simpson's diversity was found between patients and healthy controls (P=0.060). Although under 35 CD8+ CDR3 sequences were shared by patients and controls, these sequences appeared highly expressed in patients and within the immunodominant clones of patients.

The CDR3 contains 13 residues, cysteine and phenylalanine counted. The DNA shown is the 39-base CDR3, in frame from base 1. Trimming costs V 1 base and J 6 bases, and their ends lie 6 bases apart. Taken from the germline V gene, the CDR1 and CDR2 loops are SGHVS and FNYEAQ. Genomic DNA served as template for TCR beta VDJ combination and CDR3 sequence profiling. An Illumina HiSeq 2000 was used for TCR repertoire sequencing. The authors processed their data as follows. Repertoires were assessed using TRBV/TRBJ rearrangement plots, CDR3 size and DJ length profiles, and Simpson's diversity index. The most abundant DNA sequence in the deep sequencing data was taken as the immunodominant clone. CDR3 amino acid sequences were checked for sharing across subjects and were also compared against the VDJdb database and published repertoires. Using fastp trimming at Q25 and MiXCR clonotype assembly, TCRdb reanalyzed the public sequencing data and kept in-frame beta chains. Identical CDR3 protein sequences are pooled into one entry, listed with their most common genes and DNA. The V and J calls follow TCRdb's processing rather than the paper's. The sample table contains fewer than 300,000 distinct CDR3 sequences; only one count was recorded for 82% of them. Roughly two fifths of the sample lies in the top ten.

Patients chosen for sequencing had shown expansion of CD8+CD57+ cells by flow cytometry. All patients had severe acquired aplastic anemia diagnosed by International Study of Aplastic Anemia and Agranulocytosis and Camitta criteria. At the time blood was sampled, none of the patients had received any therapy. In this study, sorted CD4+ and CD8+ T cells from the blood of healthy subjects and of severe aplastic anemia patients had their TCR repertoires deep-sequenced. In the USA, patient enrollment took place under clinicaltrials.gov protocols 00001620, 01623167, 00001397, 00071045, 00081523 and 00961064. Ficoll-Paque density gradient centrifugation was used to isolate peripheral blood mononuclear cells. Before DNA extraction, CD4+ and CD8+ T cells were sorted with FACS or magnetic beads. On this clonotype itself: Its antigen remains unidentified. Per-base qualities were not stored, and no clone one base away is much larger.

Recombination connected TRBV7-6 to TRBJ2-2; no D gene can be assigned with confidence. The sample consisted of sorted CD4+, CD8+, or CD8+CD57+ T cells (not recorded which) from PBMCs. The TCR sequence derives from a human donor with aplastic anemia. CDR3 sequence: CASSLVDPGELFF. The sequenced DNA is TGTGCCAGCAGCTTAGTGGACCCCGGGGAGCTGTTTTTT.